Each of the 23 T cell receptor beta chains below was sequenced from the same sample in a study of blood T cell repertoires in COVID-19. The method was immunoSEQ multiplex PCR; TCRdb's version includes in-frame clones alone and lacks a portion of them. The sample includes 200,000 to 300,000 clones, under 85% of them seen just once. The specimen was peripheral blood. The source is a human donor in a cohort sampled during active COVID-19.

The V gene is TRBV28, the J gene TRBJ2-1; 10 positions match TRBD1. This CDR3 region has 15 residues. From germline, CDR1 is MDHEN and CDR2 SYDVKM. V shed 7 bases and J 5 bases; nucleotides not matched to a gene: 8. The CDR3: CASNLMDRGNNEQFF. The CDR3 DNA is TGTGCCAGCAACTTGATGGACAGGGGGAACAATGAGCAGTTCTTC.

This sequence joins TRBV10-2 and TRBJ2-5; 9 positions agree with TRBD2. CDR3 length equals 14 residues. The V and J ends lost 9 bases and 4 bases, in that order; junction bases with no gene match: 9. CDR1 is WSHSY, CDR2 SAAADI, per germline. In DNA form, the CDR3 reads TGCGCCAGTAATAGCGGGAGAAGTCGAGAGACCCAGTACTTC. Protein sequence: CASNSGRSRETQYF.

The genes are TRBV30 and TRBJ1-6; D gene ambiguous. Trimming left V 3 bases short and J 6 bases short, with 12 bases between. The CDR3 runs 14 residues. The germline CDR1 and CDR2 sequences are GTSNPN and SVGIG (reference sequence). CDR3 residues: CAWRGTGSNSPLHF. The CDR3 DNA reads TGTGCCTGGAGAGGCACCGGGAGTAATTCACCCCTCCACTTT.

V and J are TRBV23-1 and TRBJ2-1; 11 bases map to TRBD2. TRBV23-1 is classed as an ORF, of uncertain function. This CDR3 has 19 residues. V lost 0 bases, J lost 2 bases, and 9 bases stayed unmatched. The CDR3 reads CASSQSFSGRAAAYNEQFF. Here the CDR3 DNA reads TGCGCCAGCAGTCAATCCTTTAGCGGGAGGGCCGCGGCCTACAATGAGCAGTTCTTC.

The V call is TRBV3-1 (or the pseudogene TRBV3-2), the J call TRBJ1-4; D is undetermined. V was trimmed by 3 bases and J by 3 bases, leaving 8 bases between them. The germline gives CDR1 LGHDT, CDR2 YNNKEL (reference sequence). The CDR3 contains 14 residues. CDR3 coding DNA: TGTGCCAGCAGCCATTGGGGAGCTAATGAAAAACTGTTTTTT. This translates into CASSHWGANEKLFF.

The V call is TRBV30, the J call TRBJ1-6, with TRBD1 as a possible D gene (5 bases). Germline values: CDR1 GTSNPN, CDR2 SVGIG (reference sequence). V was trimmed by 0 bases and J by 7 bases, leaving 13 bases between them. The CDR3 is 15 amino acids. The DNA for the CDR3 is TGTGCCTGGAGTGTAGCCGGATGGACAAATTCACCCCTCCACTTT. It codes for CAWSVAGWTNSPLHF.

The table lists this clone with a few counts. This chain uses TRBV20-1 with TRBJ2-7; perhaps TRBD2 as D (6 bases). With 3 bases removed from V and 4 bases from J, the gap between germline ends came to 22 bases. The germline V gene encodes CDR1 DFQATT and CDR2 SNEGSKA (reference sequence). The CDR3 covers 16 residues. The CDR3 region is CSASDRSRREWYEQYF. The DNA for the CDR3 is TGCAGTGCTAGTGACCGTTCGAGGAGGGAGTGGTACGAGCAGTACTTC.

This clone was recorded at least ten times. The genes are TRBV14 and TRBJ2-3; possibly TRBD2 for D (7 bases). This CDR3 is 15 amino acids long. The V end was cut by 4 bases, the J end by 2 bases, with 13 bases between. Germline V CDR1 and CDR2: SGHDN, FVKESK. The CDR3 reads CASSLRGAPTDTQYF. In DNA, the CDR3 is TGTGCCAGCAGCCTCCGGGGGGCCCCCACAGATACGCAGTATTTT.

The rearrangement links TRBV5-1 to TRBJ1-5; D gene ambiguous. Looked up from germline, CDR1 is SGHRS and CDR2 is YFSETQ. The CDR3 covers 13 residues. V dropped 0 bases and J dropped 4 bases, with 5 bases sitting between them. The CDR3 DNA reads TGCGCCAGCAGCTTGGATCAGAATCAGCCCCAGCATTTT. The encoded protein is CASSLDQNQPQHF.

The V and J genes are TRBV10-1 and TRBJ2-7; TRBD1 aligns across 9 bases. Germline-derived CDR1 and CDR2 are WNHNN and SYGVQD (reference sequence). Trimming took 5 bases from V and 4 from J; bases not matched to a gene: 9. The CDR3 is made up of 15 amino acids. The CDR3 is CASSSTGGRIYEQYF. CDR3 DNA sequence: TGCGCCAGCAGTTCAACAGGGGGCCGGATTTACGAGCAGTACTTC.

The chain has TRBV7-2 and TRBJ1-1; tentatively, D is TRBD1 (6 bases). The length of the CDR3 is 15 residues. Germline V gene data show CDR1 as SGHTA and CDR2 as FQGNSA. V lost 5 bases and J 1 base, leaving 14 bases between the germline ends. The DNA of the CDR3 is TGTGCCAGCAGCGGCAGGGACACCCGGAACACTGAAGCTTTCTTT. Protein product: CASSGRDTRNTEAFF.

V gene TRBV29-1 combines with J gene TRBJ2-7; 7 bases line up with TRBD2. The J segment lost 4 bases and the V segment lost 4 bases, leaving 4 bases of the junction unmatched. Germline CDR1 is SQVTM and CDR2 is ANQGSEA. The length of the CDR3 is 12 residues. The CDR3 here is CSVGLAEYEQYF. DNA for the CDR3: TGCAGCGTTGGGCTAGCGGAGTACGAGCAGTACTTC.

In this sample, this clone turned up once. The rearrangement joins TRBV6-5 to TRBJ2-5, with TRBD2 matching 7 bases. The germline V gene has CDR1 MNHEY and CDR2 SVGAGI. This CDR3 comprises 14 residues. With V trimmed by 5 bases and J by 5 bases, 8 bases remained unmatched. The CDR3 nucleotides are TGTGCCAGCAGTATACTAGCGCTGGGCGAGACCCAGTACTTC. It translates to CASSILALGETQYF.

This clone was seen once. The chain has TRBV5-1 and TRBJ2-5, with 7 nucleotides matching TRBD1. Looked up from germline, CDR1 is SGHRS and CDR2 is YFSETQ. CDR3 length: 14 amino acids. With V trimmed by 0 bases and J by 5 bases, 4 bases remained unmatched. In DNA form, the CDR3 reads TGCGCCAGCAGCTTGGCCGGGACAGCGGAGACCCAGTACTTC. This encodes CASSLAGTAETQYF.

The CDR3 nucleotides are TGTGCCAGCAGCTTAGATAATGCTGGGAGAGGCTACACCTTC. This sequence encodes CASSLDNAGRGYTF. The chain carries TRBV7-6 and TRBJ1-2, with D hard to call. This CDR3 is built from 14 residues. Trimming removed 1 base at V and 8 bases at J, with 14 bases between. Germline assignment: CDR1 SGHVS and CDR2 FNYEAQ.

This chain uses TRBV5-1 with TRBJ2-7; 7 bases match TRBD1. CDR1 and CDR2 (germline): SGHRS, YFSETQ. V dropped 2 bases and J dropped 2; count of bases not matched to a gene: 4. This CDR3 has 14 amino acids. CDR3: CASSFSGQPYEQYF. CDR3 DNA: TGCGCCAGCAGCTTTTCGGGACAGCCCTACGAGCAGTACTTC.

The chain is built from TRBV11-2 and TRBJ2-2; D is uncertain. CDR3 length: 15 amino acids. The V gene lost 5 bases and the J gene lost 0 bases, with 10 bases spanning the gap. Germline V gene sequence: CDR1 SGHAT, CDR2 FQNNGV. The DNA of the CDR3 is TGTGCCAGCAGCATACGACAAACGAACACCGGGGAGCTGTTTTTT. This translates into CASSIRQTNTGELFF.

The J gene is TRBJ2-1, the V gene TRBV5-1, with D possibly being TRBD2 (6 bases). Per germline, CDR1 SGHRS and CDR2 YFSETQ. V was trimmed by 5 bases and J by 2 bases, leaving 20 bases between them. The CDR3 runs to 17 residues. The CDR3 loop is CASRISQTGETYNEQFF. The CDR3 nucleotides read TGCGCCAGCAGGATAAGCCAAACGGGGGAAACCTACAATGAGCAGTTCTTC.

This chain connects TRBV19 to TRBJ1-4; tentatively, D is TRBD1 (6 bases). V shed 3 bases and J shed 0 bases, with 14 bases lying between them. The CDR3 contains 17 residues. In germline, CDR1 is LNHDA, CDR2 SQIVND (reference sequence). The CDR3 region is CASSIWGTLATNEKLFF. CDR3 in DNA: TGTGCCAGTAGTATCTGGGGGACACTTGCAACTAATGAAAAACTGTTTTTT.

J is TRBJ2-2 and V is TRBV3-1 (or the pseudogene TRBV3-2); no definite D call. This CDR3 region has 13 residues. Germline V lookup: CDR1 LGHDT, CDR2 YNNKEL (reference sequence). V was trimmed by 4 bases and J by 7 bases, leaving 10 bases between them. The CDR3 DNA sequence: TGTGCCAGCAGCCCCCCGGTCGGCGGGGAGCTGTTTTTT. Encoded protein: CASSPPVGGELFF.

V is TRBV6-1 and J is TRBJ2-3; weak D call: TRBD1 (6 bases). The CDR3 runs 13 residues. CDR1 MNHNS and CDR2 SASEGT come from the germline V gene. Trimming left V 2 bases short and J 6 bases short, with 9 bases between. CDR3 residues: CASSEQGLDTQYF. For the CDR3, the DNA is TGTGCCAGCAGTGAACAGGGGCTGGATACGCAGTATTTT.

CDR3: CASGPQGETQYF. The CDR3 DNA reads TGTGCCAGCGGGCCTCAGGGGGAGACCCAGTACTTC. The chain employs TRBV6-5 and TRBJ2-5, with TRBD1 as a possible D gene (6 bases). The CDR3 extends over 12 amino acids. Germline-derived CDR1 and CDR2 are MNHEY and SVGAGI. Trimming stripped 8 bases from V and 5 bases from J, with 12 bases between.

The V call is TRBV19, the J call TRBJ2-7; D possibly corresponds to TRBD1 (6 bases). The V and J ends lost 3 bases and 3 bases respectively, with 9 bases between them. The CDR3 length is 13 residues. CDR1 LNHDA and CDR2 SQIVND come from the germline V gene (reference sequence). This chain's CDR3 is CASSIGRGYEQYF. CDR3 coding DNA: TGTGCCAGTAGTATCGGCAGGGGCTACGAGCAGTACTTC. The variable domain in full, with the rest retrieved from reference TRBV19 and TRBJ2-7, is DGGITQSPKYLFRKEGQNVTLSCEQNLNHDAMYWYRQDPGQGLRLIYYSQIVNDFQKGDIAEGYSVSREKKESFPLTVTSAQKNPTAFYLCASSIGRGYEQYFGPGTRLTVT.